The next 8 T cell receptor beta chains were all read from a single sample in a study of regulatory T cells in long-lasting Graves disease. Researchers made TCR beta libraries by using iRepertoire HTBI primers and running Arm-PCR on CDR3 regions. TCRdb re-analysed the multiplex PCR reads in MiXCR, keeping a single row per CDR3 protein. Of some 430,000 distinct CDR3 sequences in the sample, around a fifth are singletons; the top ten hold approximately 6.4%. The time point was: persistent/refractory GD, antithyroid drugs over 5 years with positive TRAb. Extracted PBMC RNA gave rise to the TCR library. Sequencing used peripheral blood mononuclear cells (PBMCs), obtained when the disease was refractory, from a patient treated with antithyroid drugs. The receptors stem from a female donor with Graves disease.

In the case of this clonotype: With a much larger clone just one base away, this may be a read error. The DNA of the CDR3 is TGTGCCAGCGCCCCCGCTACACTATCCTACGAGCAGTACTTC. It translates to CASAPATLSYEQYF. The rearrangement joins TRBV6-1 to TRBJ2-7; D is ambiguous. The CDR3 runs 14 residues. The V gene lost 8 bases and the J gene lost 1 base, with 15 bases spanning the gap. Looked up from germline, CDR1 is MNHNS and CDR2 is SASEGT.

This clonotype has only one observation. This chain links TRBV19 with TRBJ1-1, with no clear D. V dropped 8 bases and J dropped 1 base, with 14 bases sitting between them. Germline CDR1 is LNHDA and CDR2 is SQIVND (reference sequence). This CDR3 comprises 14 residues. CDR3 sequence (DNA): TGTGCCAGTCTCGGACTTCCGGAGAACACTGAAGCTTTCTTT. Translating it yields CASLGLPENTEAFF.

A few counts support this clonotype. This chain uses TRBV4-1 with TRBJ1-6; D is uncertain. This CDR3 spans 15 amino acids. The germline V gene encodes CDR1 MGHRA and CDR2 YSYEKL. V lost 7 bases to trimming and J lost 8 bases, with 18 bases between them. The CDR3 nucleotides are TGCGCCAGCACCCGAGGTCCGGATTACGATTCACCCCTCCACTTT. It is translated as CASTRGPDYDSPLHF.

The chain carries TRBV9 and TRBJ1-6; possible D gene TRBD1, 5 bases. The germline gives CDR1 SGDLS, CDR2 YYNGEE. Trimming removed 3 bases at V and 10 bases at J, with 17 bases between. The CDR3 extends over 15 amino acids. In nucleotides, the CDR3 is TGTGCCAGCAGCGCCAGGGTAATGGGCGGCTCACCCCTCCACTTT. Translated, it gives CASSARVMGGSPLHF.

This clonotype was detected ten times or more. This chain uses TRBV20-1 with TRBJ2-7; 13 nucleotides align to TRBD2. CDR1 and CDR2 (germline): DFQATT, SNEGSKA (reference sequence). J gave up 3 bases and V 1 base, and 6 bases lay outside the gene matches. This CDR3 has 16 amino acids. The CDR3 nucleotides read TGCAGTGCTAGAGGTGGGACTAGCGGGACCTTCTACGAGCAGTACTTC. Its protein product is CSARGGTSGTFYEQYF.

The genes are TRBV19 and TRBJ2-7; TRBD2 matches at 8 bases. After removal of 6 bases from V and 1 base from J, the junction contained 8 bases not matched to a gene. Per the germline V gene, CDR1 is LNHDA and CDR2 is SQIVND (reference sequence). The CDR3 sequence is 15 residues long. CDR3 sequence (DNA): TGTGCCAGTAGCGCCCCGGCTAGCGGGTCCTACGAGCAGTACTTC. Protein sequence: CASSAPASGSYEQYF.

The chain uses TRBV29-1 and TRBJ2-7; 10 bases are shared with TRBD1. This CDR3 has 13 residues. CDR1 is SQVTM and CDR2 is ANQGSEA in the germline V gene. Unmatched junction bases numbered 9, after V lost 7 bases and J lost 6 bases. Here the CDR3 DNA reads TGCAGCGCTGGGGGACAGGGGTTCTCCGAGCAGTACTTC. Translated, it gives CSAGGQGFSEQYF.

The CDR3 reads CASSQDRAETHRLPLHF. The CDR3 DNA sequence: TGCGCCAGCAGCCAAGATCGCGCCGAGACACACCGCTTACCCCTCCACTTT. This chain connects TRBV4-1 to TRBJ1-6; D is unclear. The CDR3 sequence is 17 residues long. Per germline, CDR1 MGHRA and CDR2 YSYEKL. Trimming removed 0 bases from V and 12 bases from J, with 21 bases in between.